The 27 T cell receptor beta chains reported below all come from one sample, sequenced in a study of CXCR3-negative and CXCR3-positive naive CD8 T cells. Their target antigens are unknown. The authors prepared UMI-labeled TRB cDNA libraries by 5' RACE. TCRdb reprocessed the 5' RACE reads and keeps a single row for each CDR3 protein, giving no DNA. Recorded for this sample: about 89,000 distinct CDR3 sequences. Findings and caveats of the study: Against CXCR3-negative naive cells, CXCR3-positive naive cells showed more hydrophobic TRB CDR3s.

The sample comprised naive CXCR3+ CD8+ T cells from blood. The subset: CD45RO-CCR7+CD27+CD95- naive CD8+ T cells expressing CXCR3 (TNR3+). The receptors here all came from a human donor in good health. Some clones in this sample may be carry-over from other donors' samples.

The chain has TRBV29-1 and TRBJ1-2. The CDR3 covers 12 residues. CDR1 SQVTM and CDR2 ANQGSEA come from the germline V gene. The chain's CDR3 is CSVEDRHWGYTF.

The chain recombines TRBV29-1 with TRBJ2-3; TCRdb proposes TRBD1, but this gene call is untestable without DNA. CDR3 length equals 13 residues. The germline V gene has CDR1 SQVTM and CDR2 ANQGSEA. Here the CDR3 reads CSVPGSTTDTQYF.

This sequence joins TRBV29-1 and TRBJ2-7; absent DNA, TCRdb's TRBD1 call cannot be checked. The CDR3 loop spans 12 amino acids. Germline V gene data show CDR1 as SQVTM and CDR2 as ANQGSEA. Here the CDR3 reads CSVVGQGWEQYF.

The rearrangement links TRBV7-9 to TRBJ1-1. Looked up from germline, CDR1 is SEHNR and CDR2 is FQNEAQ (reference sequence). The length of the CDR3 is 15 residues. The CDR3 sequence: CASSQRGAGNTEAFF. Full variable domain (outside the CDR3, taken from reference TRBV7-9 and TRBJ1-1): DTGVSQNPRHKITKRGQNVTFRCDPISEHNRLYWYRQTLGQGPEFLTYFQNEAQLEKSRLLSDRFSAERPKGSFSTLEIQRTEQGDSAMYLCASSQRGAGNTEAFFGQGTRLTVV.

The chain is built from TRBV7-9 and TRBJ1-4. This CDR3 comprises 14 residues. Germline V lookup: CDR1 SEHNR, CDR2 FQNEAQ (reference sequence). CDR3 region: CASSGANTNEKLFF.

The chain employs TRBV28 and TRBJ2-5; the TRBD1 assignment by TCRdb is unverifiable without DNA. CDR3 length: 14 amino acids. Germline assignment: CDR1 MDHEN and CDR2 SYDVKM. The CDR3 loop reads CASSTSRQGETQYF.

The chain recombines TRBV21-1 with TRBJ2-7; TCRdb indicates TRBD1, and absent DNA this call remains unverified. TRBV21-1 is noted as a pseudogene. The CDR3 loop spans 17 amino acids. The CDR3 region is CASSKALSERGPLEQYF.

The chain couples TRBV7-8 to TRBJ2-2. The CDR3 runs 17 residues. Germline V gene sequence: CDR1 SGHVS, CDR2 FQNEAQ. CDR3 amino acids: CASSFSLSRANTGELFF. Full variable domain (remainder filled in from reference TRBV7-8 and TRBJ2-2): GAGVSQSPRYKVAKRGQDVALRCDPISGHVSLFWYQQALGQGPEFLTYFQNEAQLDKSGLPSDRFFAERPEGSVSTLKIQRTQQEDSAVYLCASSFSLSRANTGELFFGEGSRLTVL.

The CDR3: CASSGQGHGYTF. This sequence joins TRBV25-1 and TRBJ1-2; no DNA is available, so the TRBD1 call from TCRdb remains unchecked. Germline-derived CDR1 and CDR2 are MGHDK and SYGVNS. The CDR3 covers 12 residues.

The V call is TRBV16, the J call TRBJ1-5. Germline V gene sequence: CDR1 KGHSY, CDR2 FQNENV. CDR3 length equals 13 residues. The CDR3 protein is CASSQLWGQPQHF.

The J gene is TRBJ1-1, the V gene TRBV5-1. The CDR3 extends over 14 amino acids. Germline V lookup: CDR1 SGHRS, CDR2 YFSETQ. CDR3 region: CASSFGAGRTEAFF. Together with reference TRBV5-1 and TRBJ1-1, the CDR3 gives the full variable domain: KAGVTQTPRYLIKTRGQQVTLSCSPISGHRSVSWYQQTPGQGLQFLFEYFSETQRNKGNFPGRFSGRQFSNSRSEMNVSTLELGDSALYLCASSFGAGRTEAFFGQGTRLTVV.

The J gene is TRBJ1-2, the V gene TRBV28; TCRdb returns TRBD1, unconfirmable since there is no DNA. The length of the CDR3 is 13 residues. Germline V gene data show CDR1 as MDHEN and CDR2 as SYDVKM. The CDR3 loop reads CASSSRGPYGYTF.

The rearrangement uses TRBV7-7 and TRBJ1-1; the TCRdb call, TRBD1, lacks DNA for checking. Germline V gene data show CDR1 as SSHAT and CDR2 as FNYEAQ (reference sequence). The CDR3 is made up of 14 amino acids. Here the CDR3 reads CASSLCQGGAEAFF.

The rearrangement joins TRBV12-3 or TRBV12-4 to TRBJ2-3. The CDR3 consists of 11 residues. The CDR3 is CASSGSDTQYF.

The V call is TRBV19, the J call TRBJ2-1; the TRBD1 assignment by TCRdb is unverifiable without DNA. The CDR3 spans 13 residues. Germline V gene data show CDR1 as LNHDA and CDR2 as SQIVND (reference sequence). The chain's CDR3 is CASSFPGHNEQFF.

The chain couples TRBV7-6 to TRBJ2-1; TCRdb calls TRBD2, which cannot be checked without DNA. The CDR3 covers 17 residues. Germline V CDR1 and CDR2: SGHVS, FNYEAQ. This CDR3 reads CASSPGVAGGKGNEQFF.

The chain recombines TRBV11-2 with TRBJ2-1. Per the germline V gene, CDR1 is SGHAT and CDR2 is FQNNGV. CDR3 length equals 13 residues. This CDR3 is CASSSTLNPEQFF.

The V call is TRBV20-1, the J call TRBJ2-1; without DNA, the TCRdb call of TRBD1 cannot be checked. CDR3 length: 15 amino acids. From germline, CDR1 is DFQATT and CDR2 SNEGSKA (reference sequence). The CDR3 here is CSALLGQISGNEQFF.

The chain is built from TRBV10-3 and TRBJ1-1; TCRdb names TRBD1, which stays unverified in the absence of DNA. The length of the CDR3 is 13 residues. Germline values: CDR1 ENHRY, CDR2 SYGVKD. CDR3 region: CAISGGIRTEAFF.

The rearrangement uses TRBV28 and TRBJ1-1. This CDR3 is 12 amino acids long. The germline CDR1 and CDR2 sequences are MDHEN and SYDVKM. CDR3 region: CASSLLPHEAFF. The whole variable domain, filled in from reference TRBV28 and TRBJ1-1, reads DVKVTQSSRYLVKRTGEKVFLECVQDMDHENMFWYRQDPGLGLRLIYFSYDVKMKEKGDIPEGYSVSREKKERFSLILESASTNQTSMYLCASSLLPHEAFFGQGTRLTVV.

This chain connects TRBV6-2 or TRBV6-3 to TRBJ1-6; TCRdb indicates TRBD1, and absent DNA this call remains unverified. This CDR3 comprises 15 residues. The germline V gene encodes CDR1 MNHEY and CDR2 SVGEGT. The CDR3 protein is CASTAGEGAASPLHF.

The chain has TRBV5-6 and TRBJ2-1; TCRdb's assignment of TRBD2 cannot be checked, as there is no DNA. The germline gives CDR1 SGHDT, CDR2 YYEEEE. This CDR3 comprises 15 residues. This CDR3 is CASRPRGMSYKEQFF.

This chain uses TRBV20-1 with TRBJ2-2. The germline gives CDR1 DFQATT, CDR2 SNEGSKA (reference sequence). The CDR3 contains 14 residues. This CDR3 is CSASTDPNTGELFF.

This chain joins TRBV14 and TRBJ2-3; the D call of TRBD2 rests on TCRdb alone, since no DNA is present to check it. This CDR3 region has 16 residues. Per the germline V gene, CDR1 is SGHDN and CDR2 is FVKESK. CDR3: CASSQAQLAGADTQYF.

The V gene is TRBV6-1, the J gene TRBJ1-5; no DNA is available, so the TRBD1 call from TCRdb remains unchecked. The CDR3 is 15 amino acids. Germline V gene sequence: CDR1 MNHNS, CDR2 SASEGT. The CDR3 is CASSELGRDSQPQHF.

The chain is built from TRBV28 and TRBJ2-1. The CDR3 contains 15 residues. Germline values: CDR1 MDHEN, CDR2 SYDVKM. CDR3 protein: CASSYRHLGHNEQFF. Based on the CDR3 plus reference TRBV28 and TRBJ2-1, the full variable domain is DVKVTQSSRYLVKRTGEKVFLECVQDMDHENMFWYRQDPGLGLRLIYFSYDVKMKEKGDIPEGYSVSREKKERFSLILESASTNQTSMYLCASSYRHLGHNEQFFGPGTRLTVL.

V gene TRBV29-1 combines with J gene TRBJ2-1; TCRdb names TRBD1, which stays unverified in the absence of DNA. The germline CDR1 and CDR2 sequences are SQVTM and ANQGSEA. This CDR3 is built from 12 residues. CDR3 loop: CSAPQGYNEQFF.